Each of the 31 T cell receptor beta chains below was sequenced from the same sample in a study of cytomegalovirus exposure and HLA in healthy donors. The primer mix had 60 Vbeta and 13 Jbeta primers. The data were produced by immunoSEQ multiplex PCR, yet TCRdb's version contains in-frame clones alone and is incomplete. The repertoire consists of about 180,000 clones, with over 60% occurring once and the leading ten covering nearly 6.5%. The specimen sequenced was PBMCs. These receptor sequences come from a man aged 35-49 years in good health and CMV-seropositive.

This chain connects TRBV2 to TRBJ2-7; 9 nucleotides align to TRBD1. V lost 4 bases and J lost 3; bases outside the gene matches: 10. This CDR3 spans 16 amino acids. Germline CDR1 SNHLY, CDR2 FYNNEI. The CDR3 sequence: CASSGAAGTGNYEQYF. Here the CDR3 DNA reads TGTGCCAGCAGTGGGGCCGCCGGGACAGGGAACTACGAGCAGTACTTC.

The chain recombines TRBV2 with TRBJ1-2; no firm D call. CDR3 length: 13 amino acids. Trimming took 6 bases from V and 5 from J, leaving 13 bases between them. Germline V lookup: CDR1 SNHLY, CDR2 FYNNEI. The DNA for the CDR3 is TGTGCCAGCAGCGCCGGGATATTTTATGGCTACACCTTC. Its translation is CASSAGIFYGYTF. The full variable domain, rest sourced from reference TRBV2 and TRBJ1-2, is EPEVTQTPSHQVTQMGQEVILRCVPISNHLYFYWYRQILGQKVEFLVSFYNNEISEKSEIFDDQFSVERPDGSNFTLKIRSTKLEDSAMYFCASSAGIFYGYTFGSGTRLTVV.

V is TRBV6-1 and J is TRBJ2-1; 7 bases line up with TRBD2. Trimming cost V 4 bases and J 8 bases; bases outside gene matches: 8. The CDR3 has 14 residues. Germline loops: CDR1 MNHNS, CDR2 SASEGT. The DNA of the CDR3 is TGTGCCAGCAGTGTGGCGGGAGATATGGATGAGCAGTTCTTC. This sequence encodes CASSVAGDMDEQFF.

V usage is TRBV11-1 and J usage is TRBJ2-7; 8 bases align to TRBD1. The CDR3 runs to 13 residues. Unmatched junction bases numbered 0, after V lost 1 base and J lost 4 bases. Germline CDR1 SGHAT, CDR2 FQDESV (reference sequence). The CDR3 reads CASSLGTGYEQYF. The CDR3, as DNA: TGTGCCAGCAGCTTAGGGACAGGGTACGAGCAGTACTTC.

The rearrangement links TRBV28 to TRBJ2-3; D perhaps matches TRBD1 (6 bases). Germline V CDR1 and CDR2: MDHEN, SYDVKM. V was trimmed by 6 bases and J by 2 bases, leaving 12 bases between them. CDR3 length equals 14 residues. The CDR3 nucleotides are TGTGCCAGCAGGCCAGGGGCTCCCACAGATACGCAGTATTTT. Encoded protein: CASRPGAPTDTQYF.

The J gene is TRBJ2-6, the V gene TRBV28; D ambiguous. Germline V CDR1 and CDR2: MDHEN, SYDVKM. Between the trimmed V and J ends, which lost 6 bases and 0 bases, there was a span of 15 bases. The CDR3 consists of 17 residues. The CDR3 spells CASSNNRANSGANVLTF. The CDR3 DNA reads TGTGCCAGCAGCAATAACCGAGCGAACTCTGGGGCCAACGTCCTGACTTTC. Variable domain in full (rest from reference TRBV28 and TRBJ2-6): DVKVTQSSRYLVKRTGEKVFLECVQDMDHENMFWYRQDPGLGLRLIYFSYDVKMKEKGDIPEGYSVSREKKERFSLILESASTNQTSMYLCASSNNRANSGANVLTFGAGSRLTVL.

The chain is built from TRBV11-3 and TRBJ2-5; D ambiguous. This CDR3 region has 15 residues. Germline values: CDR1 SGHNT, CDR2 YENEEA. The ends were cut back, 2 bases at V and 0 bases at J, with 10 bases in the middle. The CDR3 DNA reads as TGTGCCAGCAGCTTATACGCGGAATACCAAGAGACCCAGTACTTC. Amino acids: CASSLYAEYQETQYF. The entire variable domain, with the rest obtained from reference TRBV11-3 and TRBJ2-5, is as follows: EAGVVQSPRYKIIEKKQPVAFWCNPISGHNTLYWYLQNLGQGPELLIRYENEEAVDDSQLPKDRFSAERLKGVDSTLKIQPAELGDSAVYLCASSLYAEYQETQYFGPGTRLLVL.

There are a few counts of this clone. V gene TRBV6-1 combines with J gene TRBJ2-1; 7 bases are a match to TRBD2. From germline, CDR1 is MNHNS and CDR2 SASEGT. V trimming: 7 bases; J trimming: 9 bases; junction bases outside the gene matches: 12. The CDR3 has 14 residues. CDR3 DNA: TGTGCCAGCATTGGTGGGAGGGAAGTGGGTGAGCAGTTCTTC. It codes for CASIGGREVGEQFF.

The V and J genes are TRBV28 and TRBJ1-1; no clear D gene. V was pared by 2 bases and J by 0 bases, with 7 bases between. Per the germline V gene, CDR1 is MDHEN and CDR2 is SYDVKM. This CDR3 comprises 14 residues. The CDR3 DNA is TGTGCCAGCAGTTTAATCGGGGTGAACACTGAAGCTTTCTTT. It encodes CASSLIGVNTEAFF.

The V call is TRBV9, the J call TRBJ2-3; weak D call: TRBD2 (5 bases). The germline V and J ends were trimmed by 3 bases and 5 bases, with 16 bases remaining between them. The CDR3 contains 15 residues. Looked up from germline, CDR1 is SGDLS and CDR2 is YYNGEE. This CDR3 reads CASSAPTSAGDTQYF. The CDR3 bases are TGTGCCAGCAGCGCCCCGACCAGCGCGGGAGATACGCAGTATTTT.

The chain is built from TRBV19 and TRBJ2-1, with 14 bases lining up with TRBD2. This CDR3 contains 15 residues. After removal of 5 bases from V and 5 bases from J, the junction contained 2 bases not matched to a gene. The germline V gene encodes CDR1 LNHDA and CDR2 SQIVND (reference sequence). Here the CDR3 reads CASSGLAGGHNEQFF. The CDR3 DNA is TGTGCCAGTAGTGGACTAGCGGGAGGCCACAATGAGCAGTTCTTC.

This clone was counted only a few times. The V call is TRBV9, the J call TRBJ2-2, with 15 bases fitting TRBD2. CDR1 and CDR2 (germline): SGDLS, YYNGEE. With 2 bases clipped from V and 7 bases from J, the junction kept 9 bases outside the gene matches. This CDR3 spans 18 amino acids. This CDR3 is CASSVGTSGRRVGGELFF. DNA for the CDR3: TGTGCCAGCAGCGTCGGGACTAGCGGGAGGCGAGTAGGCGGGGAGCTGTTTTTT.

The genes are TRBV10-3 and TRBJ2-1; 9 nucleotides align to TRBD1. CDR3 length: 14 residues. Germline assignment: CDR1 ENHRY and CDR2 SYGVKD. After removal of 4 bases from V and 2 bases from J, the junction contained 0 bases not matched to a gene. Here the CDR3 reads CAISGTGAYNEQFF. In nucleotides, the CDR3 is TGTGCCATCAGTGGGACAGGGGCCTACAATGAGCAGTTCTTC.

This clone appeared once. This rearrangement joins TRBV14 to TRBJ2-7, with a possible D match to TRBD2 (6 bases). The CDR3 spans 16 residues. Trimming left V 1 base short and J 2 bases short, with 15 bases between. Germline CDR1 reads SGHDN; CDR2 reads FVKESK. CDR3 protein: CASSQVRAGFAYEQYF. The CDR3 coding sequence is TGTGCCAGCAGCCAAGTCAGGGCGGGATTCGCCTACGAGCAGTACTTC.

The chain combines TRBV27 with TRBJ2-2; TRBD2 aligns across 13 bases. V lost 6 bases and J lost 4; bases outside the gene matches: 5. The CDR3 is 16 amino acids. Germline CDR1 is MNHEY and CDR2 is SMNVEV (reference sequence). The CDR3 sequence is CASRGLAGDGTGELFF. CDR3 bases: TGTGCCAGCAGAGGACTAGCGGGAGACGGCACCGGGGAGCTGTTTTTT.

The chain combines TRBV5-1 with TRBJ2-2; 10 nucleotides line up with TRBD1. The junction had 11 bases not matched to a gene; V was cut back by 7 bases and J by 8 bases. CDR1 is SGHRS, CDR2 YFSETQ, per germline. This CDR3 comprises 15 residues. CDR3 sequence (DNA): TGCGCCAGCGACCGGACAGGGGGGCGCATTGGGGAGCTGTTTTTT. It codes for CASDRTGGRIGELFF.

The CDR3 bases are TGTGCCAGCAGTGCCGGACAGATCCAAGAGACCCAGTACTTC. Its protein is CASSAGQIQETQYF. V gene TRBV6-1 combines with J gene TRBJ2-5; perhaps TRBD1 as D (6 bases). This CDR3 is 14 amino acids long. Trimming removed 4 bases from V and 1 base from J, with 10 bases in between. CDR1 and CDR2 from the germline V gene are MNHNS and SASEGT.

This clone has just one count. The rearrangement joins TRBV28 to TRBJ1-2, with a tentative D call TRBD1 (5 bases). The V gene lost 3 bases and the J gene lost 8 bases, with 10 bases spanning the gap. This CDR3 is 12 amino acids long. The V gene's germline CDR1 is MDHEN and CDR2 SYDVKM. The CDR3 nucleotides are TGTGCCAGCAGTTTGGGGGGTAGAGGCTACACCTTC. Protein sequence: CASSLGGRGYTF.

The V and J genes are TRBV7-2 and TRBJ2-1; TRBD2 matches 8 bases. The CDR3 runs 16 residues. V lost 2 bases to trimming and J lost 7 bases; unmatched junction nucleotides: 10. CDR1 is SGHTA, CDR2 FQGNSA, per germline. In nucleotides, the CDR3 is TGTGCCAGCAGCTTACGATCTGGCGGGAGGCTGAATGAGCAGTTCTTC. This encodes CASSLRSGGRLNEQFF.

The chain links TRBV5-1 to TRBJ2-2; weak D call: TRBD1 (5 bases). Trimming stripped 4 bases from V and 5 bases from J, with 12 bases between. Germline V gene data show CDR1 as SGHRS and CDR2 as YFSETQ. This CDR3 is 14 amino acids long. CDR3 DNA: TGCGCCAGCAGCCCCGACAGTGGGACCGGGGAGCTGTTTTTT. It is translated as CASSPDSGTGELFF.

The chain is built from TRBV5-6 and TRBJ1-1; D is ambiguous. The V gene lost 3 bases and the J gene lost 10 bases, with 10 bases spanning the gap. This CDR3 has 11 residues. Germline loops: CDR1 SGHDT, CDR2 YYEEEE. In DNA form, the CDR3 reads TGTGCCAGCAGCTCCTCCGGTAGAGCTTTCTTT. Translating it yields CASSSSGRAFF.

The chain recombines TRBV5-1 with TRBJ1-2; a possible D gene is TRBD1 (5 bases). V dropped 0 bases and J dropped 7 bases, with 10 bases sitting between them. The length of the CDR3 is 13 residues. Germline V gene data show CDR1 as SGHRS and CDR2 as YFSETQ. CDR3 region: CASSLAAGLGYTF. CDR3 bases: TGCGCCAGCAGCTTGGCGGCAGGGCTTGGCTACACCTTC.

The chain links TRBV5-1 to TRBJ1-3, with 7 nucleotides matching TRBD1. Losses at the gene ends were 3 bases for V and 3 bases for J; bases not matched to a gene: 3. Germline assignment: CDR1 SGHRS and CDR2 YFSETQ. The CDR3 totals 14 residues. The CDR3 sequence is CASSSRGHGNTIYF. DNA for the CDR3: TGCGCCAGCAGCTCGAGGGGGCATGGAAACACCATATATTTT. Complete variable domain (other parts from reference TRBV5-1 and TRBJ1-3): KAGVTQTPRYLIKTRGQQVTLSCSPISGHRSVSWYQQTPGQGLQFLFEYFSETQRNKGNFPGRFSGRQFSNSRSEMNVSTLELGDSALYLCASSSRGHGNTIYFGEGSWLTVV.

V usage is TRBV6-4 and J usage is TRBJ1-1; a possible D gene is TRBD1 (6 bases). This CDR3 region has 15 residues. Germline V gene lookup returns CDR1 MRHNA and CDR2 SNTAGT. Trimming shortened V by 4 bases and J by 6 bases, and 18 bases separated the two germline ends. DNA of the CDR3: TGTGCCAGCAGTGCTACACCCCAGACAGGCGCTGAAGCTTTCTTT. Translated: CASSATPQTGAEAFF.

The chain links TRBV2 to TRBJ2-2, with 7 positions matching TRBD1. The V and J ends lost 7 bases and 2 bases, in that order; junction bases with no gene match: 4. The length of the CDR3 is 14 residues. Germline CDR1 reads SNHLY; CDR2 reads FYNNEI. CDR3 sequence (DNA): TGTGCCAGCATTGGGGACAGAAACACCGGGGAGCTGTTTTTT. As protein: CASIGDRNTGELFF.

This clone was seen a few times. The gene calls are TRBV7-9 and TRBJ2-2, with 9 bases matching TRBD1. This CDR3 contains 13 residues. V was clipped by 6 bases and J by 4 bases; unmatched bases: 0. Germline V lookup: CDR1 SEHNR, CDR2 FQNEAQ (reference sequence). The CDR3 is CASRGQGTGELFF. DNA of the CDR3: TGTGCCAGCAGGGGACAGGGCACCGGGGAGCTGTTTTTT.

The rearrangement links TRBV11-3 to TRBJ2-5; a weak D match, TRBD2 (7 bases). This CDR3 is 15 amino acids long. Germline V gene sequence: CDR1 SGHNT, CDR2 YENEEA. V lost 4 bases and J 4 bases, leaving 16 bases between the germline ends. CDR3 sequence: CASSWGGPGGETQYF. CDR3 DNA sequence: TGTGCCAGCAGCTGGGGGGGCCCGGGGGGAGAGACCCAGTACTTC.

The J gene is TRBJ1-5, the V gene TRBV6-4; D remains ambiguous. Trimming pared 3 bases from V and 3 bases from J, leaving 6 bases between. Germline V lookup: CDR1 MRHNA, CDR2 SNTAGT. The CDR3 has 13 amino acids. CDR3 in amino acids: CASSEQANQPQHF. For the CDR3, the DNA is TGTGCCAGCAGTGAGCAGGCCAATCAGCCCCAGCATTTT.

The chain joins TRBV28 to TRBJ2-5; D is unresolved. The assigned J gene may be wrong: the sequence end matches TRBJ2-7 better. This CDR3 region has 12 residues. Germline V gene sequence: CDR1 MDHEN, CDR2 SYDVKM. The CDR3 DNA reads TGTGCCAGCAGTTTTCAGAACTACGAGCAGTACTTC. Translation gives CASSFQNYEQYF.

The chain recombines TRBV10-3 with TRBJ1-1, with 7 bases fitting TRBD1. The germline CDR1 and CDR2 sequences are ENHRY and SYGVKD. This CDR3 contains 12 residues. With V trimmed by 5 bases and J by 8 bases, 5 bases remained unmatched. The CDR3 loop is CAISPTGDEAFF. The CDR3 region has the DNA TGTGCCATCAGTCCTACAGGGGACGAAGCTTTCTTT.

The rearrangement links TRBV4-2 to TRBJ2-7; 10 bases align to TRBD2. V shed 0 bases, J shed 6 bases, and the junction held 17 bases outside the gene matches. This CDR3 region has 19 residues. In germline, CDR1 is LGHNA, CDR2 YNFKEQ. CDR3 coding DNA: TGTGCCAGCAGCCAAGATACGGGAGGGGAAATAACTAGCGGGATCGAGCAGTACTTC. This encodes CASSQDTGGEITSGIEQYF.